The rows below give T cell receptor beta chains drawn from one sample of a study of shared clonotypes between healthy human individuals. Profiled with immunoSEQ multiplex PCR; TCRdb holds only in-frame clones, not every one. The data hold about 2.2 million clones, with 85% to 95% observed a single time. The material sequenced was naive CD8+ T cells from PBMCs. These receptors originate from a man aged 18 to 29 in good health. Some clones in this sample may be carry-over from other donors' samples. The CDR3 runs from the conserved cysteine through the conserved F or W. Each record gives: J gene, V gene, D gene, clone size, CDR3 protein, CDR3 DNA. D genes are given only for firm matches. The size of a clone is reported for some rows only, either as once, few or many, or as a class for expanded clones.

>TRBJ2-2|TRBV9|NA|NA
CASSDPGVTGELFF
TGTGCCAGCAGCGATCCAGGGGTGACCGGGGAGCTGTTTTTT
>TRBJ1-5|TRBV6-1|NA|NA
CASSEVVSVVDNQPQHF
TGTGCCAGCAGTGAAGTAGTCTCGGTGGTTGACAATCAGCCCCAGCATTTT
>TRBJ1-2|TRBV6-4|TRBD1|NA
CASSDRGHGYTF
TGTGCCAGCAGCGACAGGGGACATGGCTACACCTTC
>TRBJ1-1|TRBV4-1|NA|NA
CASSQAYGGGRTEAFF
TGCGCCAGCAGCCAAGCGTATGGGGGGGGGAGGACTGAAGCTTTCTTT
>TRBJ2-7|TRBV5-1|NA|NA
CASSTDTEQYF
TGCGCCAGCAGCACCGACACCGAGCAGTACTTC
>TRBJ2-3|TRBV7-2|NA|once
CASGDRTQDTQYF
TGTGCCAGCGGAGACAGAACCCAAGATACGCAGTATTTT
>TRBJ2-3|TRBV4-3|TRBD1|NA
CASSQEDRETDTQYF
TGCGCCAGCAGCCAAGAAGACAGGGAGACAGATACGCAGTATTTT
>TRBJ2-2|TRBV28|NA|once
CASTLFLGTNTGELFF
TGTGCCAGCACCCTGTTCTTGGGGACGAACACCGGGGAGCTGTTTTTT
>TRBJ2-1|TRBV6-1|TRBD2|NA
CASREPGGPGNEQFF
TGTGCCAGCAGAGAACCGGGAGGGCCGGGGAATGAGCAGTTCTTC
>TRBJ2-7|TRBV6-5|NA|NA
CASSLRARGSYEQYF
TGTGCCAGCAGTTTACGAGCGAGGGGCTCCTACGAGCAGTACTTC
>TRBJ2-7|TRBV5-6|NA|NA
CASSGGEYEQYF
TGTGCCAGCAGCGGCGGGGAATACGAGCAGTACTTC
>TRBJ2-3|TRBV4-1|NA|NA
CASSQVGGSPDTQYF
TGCGCCAGCAGCCAAGTCGGCGGTAGTCCAGATACGCAGTATTTT
>TRBJ2-7|TRBV7-6|NA|NA
CASSPFTGEVYEQYF
TGTGCCAGCAGCCCTTTCACGGGAGAGGTCTACGAGCAGTACTTC
>TRBJ2-3|TRBV2|TRBD2|NA
CASRDGLAIQTDTQYF
TGTGCCAGCAGAGATGGACTAGCGATCCAGACAGATACGCAGTATTTT
>TRBJ2-1|TRBV4-2|NA|NA
CASSQFGPTGTPIDNEQFF
TGTGCCAGCAGCCAATTCGGTCCAACCGGGACACCAATCGACAATGAGCAGTTCTTC
>TRBJ1-4|TRBV7-9|NA|NA
CASTLFNEKLFF
TGTGCCAGCACCCTTTTCAATGAAAAACTGTTTTTT
>TRBJ2-7|TRBV29-1|NA|NA
CSVVGPYTEQYF
TGCAGCGTTGTGGGGCCCTACACCGAGCAGTACTTC
>TRBJ2-7|TRBV6-6|TRBD1|NA
CASSSLGTALSEQYF
TGTGCCAGCAGTTCCCTTGGGACAGCTTTGAGCGAGCAGTACTTC
>TRBJ2-7|TRBV5-1|TRBD1|NA
CASSLGTGLSYEQYF
TGCGCCAGCAGCTTGGGGACAGGCCTTTCCTACGAGCAGTACTTC
>TRBJ2-3|TRBV7-9|TRBD2|NA
CASHTRLAGPTGTDTQYF
TGTGCCAGCCATACCCGGCTAGCGGGACCAACTGGCACAGATACGCAGTATTTT
>TRBJ2-5|TRBV29-1|NA|NA
CSVADAGAQYF
TGCAGCGTTGCCGACGCCGGGGCCCAGTACTTC
>TRBJ2-7|TRBV5-6|NA|NA
CASSFIGNYEQYF
TGTGCCAGCAGCTTTATAGGGAACTACGAGCAGTACTTC
>TRBJ1-2|TRBV11-1|TRBD1|NA
CASGGQAGGYGYTF
TGTGCCAGCGGCGGACAGGCCGGCGGCTATGGCTACACCTTC
>TRBJ2-7|TRBV19|NA|NA
CASSIGRGRRWEQYF
TGTGCCAGTAGTATCGGTCGGGGCAGGAGATGGGAGCAGTACTTC
>TRBJ2-2|TRBV6-5|NA|NA
CASSEPGSNGELFF
TGTGCCAGCAGTGAGCCGGGATCGAATGGGGAGCTGTTTTTT
>TRBJ2-7|TRBV13|NA|NA
CASSPPRTDTYEQYF
TGTGCCAGCAGCCCACCCCGGACTGATACCTACGAGCAGTACTTC
>TRBJ1-5|TRBV6-6|TRBD1|NA
CASSWDRGGEGPQHF
TGTGCCAGCAGTTGGGACAGGGGTGGGGAGGGACCCCAGCATTTT
>TRBJ2-5|TRBV5-1|NA|once
CASSLGQGTQETQYF
TGCGCCAGCAGCTTAGGGCAGGGCACCCAAGAGACCCAGTACTTC
>TRBJ1-2|TRBV5-1|NA|once
CASSLGSGGYYGYTF
TGCGCCAGCAGCTTGGGGTCCGGGGGCTACTATGGCTACACCTTC
>TRBJ2-2|TRBV7-6|NA|NA
CASSLSVGANTGELFF
TGTGCCAGCAGCTTAAGTGTGGGCGCGAACACCGGGGAGCTGTTTTTT
>TRBJ1-2|TRBV27|TRBD1|once
CASSPRDRGPYDGYTF
TGTGCCAGCAGTCCCAGGGACAGGGGGCCGTATGATGGCTACACCTTC
>TRBJ2-7|TRBV7-9|NA|few
CASSFAGRSSYEQYF
TGTGCCAGCAGCTTCGCGGGCAGGAGCTCCTACGAGCAGTACTTC
>TRBJ2-1|TRBV28|TRBD2|NA
CASSLLPRGSNEQFF
TGTGCCAGCAGTCTCTTACCGCGGGGGAGCAATGAGCAGTTCTTC
>TRBJ1-2|TRBV19|TRBD1|NA
CASLSEGAYGYTF
TGTGCCAGTCTATCGGAGGGGGCGTATGGCTACACCTTC
>TRBJ1-1|TRBV27|NA|NA
CASSLSGVQVWNTEAFF
TGTGCCAGCAGTTTATCGGGGGTTCAGGTATGGAACACTGAAGCTTTCTTT
>TRBJ2-5|TRBV28|NA|once
CASSSRRETQYF
TGTGCCAGCAGTTCGAGGAGGGAGACCCAGTACTTC
>TRBJ2-7|TRBV27|TRBD2|NA
CASSLLGGRNDEQYF
TGTGCCAGCAGTTTACTCGGCGGGAGGAACGACGAGCAGTACTTC
>TRBJ2-1|TRBV7-9|NA|NA
CASSLTGEQFF
TGTGCCAGCAGCTTGACAGGTGAGCAGTTCTTC
>TRBJ1-2|TRBV14|NA|NA
CASSRSKGLPAYGYTF
TGTGCCAGCAGCCGATCCAAGGGCCTCCCGGCCTATGGCTACACCTTC
>TRBJ1-2|TRBV4-1|NA|NA
CASSQDIAVSYGYTF
TGCGCCAGCAGCCAAGATATCGCAGTGAGCTATGGCTACACCTTC
>TRBJ2-3|TRBV9|TRBD2|NA
CASSVATSGRVDTQYF
TGTGCCAGCAGCGTAGCGACTAGCGGGAGGGTAGATACGCAGTATTTT
>TRBJ2-1|TRBV27|NA|NA
CASKGLRQLGDEQFF
TGTGCCAGCAAAGGTCTGCGGCAACTTGGCGATGAGCAGTTCTTC
>TRBJ2-1|TRBV7-8|TRBD1|NA
CASSDTTGDDEQFF
TGTGCCAGCAGCGACACGACAGGGGATGATGAGCAGTTCTTC
>TRBJ2-7|TRBV30|NA|once
CAWSVGAYEQYF
TGTGCCTGGAGTGTTGGTGCCTACGAGCAGTACTTC
>TRBJ2-7|TRBV11-2|TRBD2|NA
CASSTLLASSSYEQYF
TGTGCCAGCAGCACACTACTAGCGTCCAGCTCCTACGAGCAGTACTTC